This T cell receptor (beta chain) was identified in a study of T-cell memory formation after mild COVID-19. About the study: TCR clusters were largely donor specific.

Comments on this clonotype: The antigen is not known.

Study-wide results and limits: Mainly CM and EM harbored the contracting CD4+ clones; mainly EMRA harbored the CD8+ ones. Detection of some responders pre-infection suggested pre-existing cross-reactive memory T cells participated.

The CDR3 runs 16 residues. CDR1 is SGHRS and CDR2 is YFSETQ in the germline V gene. The V gene end was trimmed by 4 bases and the J gene end by 5 bases; junction bases not matched to a gene: 8. Each CDR3 protein gets one entry after TCRdb re-called the 5' RACE reads with MiXCR. Of 250,000 to 300,000 distinct CDR3 sequences listed, roughly 18% are singletons. This receptor was identified in a man aged 18 to 30 who had mild COVID-19 (a few samples of this study predate the infection). Cell type and time point are not known. Input material: PBMCs or a T cell subset sorted from them (not recorded which). This chain uses TRBV5-1 with TRBJ2-5; 13 bases map to TRBD2. This CDR3 reads CASSATGTSGDETQYF. In DNA, the CDR3 is TGCGCCAGCAGCGCAACCGGGACTAGCGGGGATGAGACCCAGTACTTC. Drawing the rest from reference TRBV5-1 and TRBJ2-5, the complete variable domain is KAGVTQTPRYLIKTRGQQVTLSCSPISGHRSVSWYQQTPGQGLQFLFEYFSETQRNKGNFPGRFSGRQFSNSRSEMNVSTLELGDSALYLCASSATGTSGDETQYFGPGTRLLVL.